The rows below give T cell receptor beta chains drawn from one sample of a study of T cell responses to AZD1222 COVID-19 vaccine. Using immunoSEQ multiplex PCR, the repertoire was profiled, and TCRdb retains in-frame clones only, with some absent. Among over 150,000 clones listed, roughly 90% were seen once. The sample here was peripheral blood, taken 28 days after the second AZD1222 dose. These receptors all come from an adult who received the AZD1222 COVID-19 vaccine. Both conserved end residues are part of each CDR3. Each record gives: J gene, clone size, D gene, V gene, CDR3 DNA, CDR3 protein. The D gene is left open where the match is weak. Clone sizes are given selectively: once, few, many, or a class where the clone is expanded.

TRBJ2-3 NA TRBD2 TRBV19 TGTGCCAGTAGTATAATGGGAGGGCTAGCGGCAACAGATACGCAGTATTTT CASSIMGGLAATDTQYF
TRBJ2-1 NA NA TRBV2 TGTGCCAGCAGTGTCCCTGAGCAGTTCTTC CASSVPEQFF
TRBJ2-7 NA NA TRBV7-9 TGTGCCAGCAGCCCCCGACAGGACCTCTCCGAGCAGTACTTC CASSPRQDLSEQYF
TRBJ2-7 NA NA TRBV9 TGTGCCAGCAGCGTCAGGGTCGACTACGAGCAGTACTTC CASSVRVDYEQYF
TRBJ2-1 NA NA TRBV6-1 TGTGCCAGCAGCCAAGGAAGAGGGTCCTACAATGAGCAGTTCTTC CASSQGRGSYNEQFF
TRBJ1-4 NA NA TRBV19 TGTGCCAGTAGTATTGCTCAGGAGCCGGCTAATGAAAAACTGTTTTTT CASSIAQEPANEKLFF
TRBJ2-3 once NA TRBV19 TGTGCCAGTAGTATCCCAGGTTCCACAGATACGCAGTATTTT CASSIPGSTDTQYF
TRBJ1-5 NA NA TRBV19 TGTGCCAGTAGTAAATTTTGGGGAGGCCAGCCCCAGCATTTT CASSKFWGGQPQHF
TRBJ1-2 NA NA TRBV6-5 TGTGCCAGCAGACACAGGGCCGGCTACACCTTC CASRHRAGYTF
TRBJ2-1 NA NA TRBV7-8 TGTGCCAGCAGCTTTTCGACACCCACCTACAATGAGCAGTTCTTC CASSFSTPTYNEQFF
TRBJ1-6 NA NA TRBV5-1 TGCGCCAGCAGCGGACAGAATTCACCCCTCCACTTT CASSGQNSPLHF
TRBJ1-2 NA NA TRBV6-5 TGTGCCAGCTTCCGCGGGGACTATGGCTACACCTTC CASFRGDYGYTF
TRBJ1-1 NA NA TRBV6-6 TGTGCCAGCAGGGGTAGGACTGAAGCTTTCTTT CASRGRTEAFF
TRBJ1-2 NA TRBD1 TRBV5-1 TGCGCCAGCAGCATCGGACAGGAAGATGGCTACACCTTC CASSIGQEDGYTF
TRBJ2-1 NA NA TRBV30 TGTGCCTGGAGTGTAACTATCAATGAGCAGTTCTTC CAWSVTINEQFF
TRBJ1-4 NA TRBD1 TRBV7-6 TGTGCCAGCAGCCCCGGGACAGGGGTTAATGAAAAACTGTTTTTT CASSPGTGVNEKLFF
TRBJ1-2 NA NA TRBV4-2 TGTGCCAGCAGCCACAGGAAAGGTGATGGCTACACCTTC CASSHRKGDGYTF
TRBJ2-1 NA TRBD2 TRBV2 TGTGCCAGCAGGACCGGAGCGGGACGGACTATCAATGAGCAGTTCTTC CASRTGAGRTINEQFF
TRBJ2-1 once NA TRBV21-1 TGTGCCAGCAGCAATGAATTTAGCGGGGGGCCGAGCTTATCCCACAATGAGCAGTTCTTC CASSNEFSGGPSLSHNEQFF
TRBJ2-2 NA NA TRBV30 TGTGCCTGGAGATTCGGGGTTGCGAACACCGGGGAGCTGTTTTTT CAWRFGVANTGELFF
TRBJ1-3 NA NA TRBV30 TGTGCCTGGGGTAATCGGGGGTCTGGAAACACCATATATTTT CAWGNRGSGNTIYF
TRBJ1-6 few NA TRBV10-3 TGTGCCATCAGTGAAAGGCAGGGTAATTCACCCCTCCACTTT CAISERQGNSPLHF
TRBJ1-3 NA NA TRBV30 TGTGCCTGGGCCCCCCCCGGGGCGAACACCATATATTTT CAWAPPGANTIYF
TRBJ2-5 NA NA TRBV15 TGTGCCACCAGCAGCCGGACACTAGCAGGGAGGGAGACCCAGTACTTC CATSSRTLAGRETQYF
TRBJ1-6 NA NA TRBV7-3 TGTGCCAGCAGCTTGGGCCCGACTCGACCCAATTCACCCCTCCACTTT CASSLGPTRPNSPLHF
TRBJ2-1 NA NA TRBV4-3 TGCGCCAGCAGCCAAGATATCCGGGGTCAGGAGGAGCAGTTCTTC CASSQDIRGQEEQFF
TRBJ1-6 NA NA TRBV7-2 TGTGCCAGCAGCCCAAGGCAGGTCGCTTCACCCCTCCACTTT CASSPRQVASPLHF
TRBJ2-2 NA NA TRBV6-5 TGTGCCAGCAGGGGGGTCACTTCGAACACCGGGGAGCTGTTTTTT CASRGVTSNTGELFF
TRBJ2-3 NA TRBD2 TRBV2 TGTGCCAGCCGTGGAAGCGGGGGACCCACAGATACGCAGTATTTT CASRGSGGPTDTQYF
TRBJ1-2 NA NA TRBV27 TGTGCCAGTCACGCCGGGGACTATGGCTACACCTTC CASHAGDYGYTF
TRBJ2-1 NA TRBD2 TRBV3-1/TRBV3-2 TGTGCCAGCAGCCAAGTCCTAGCGGGGGGGAACAATGAGCAGTTCTTC CASSQVLAGGNNEQFF
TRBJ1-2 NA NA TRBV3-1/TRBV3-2 TGTGCCAGCAGCCAGGGCAGCCCGTACCGCTACACCTTC CASSQGSPYRYTF
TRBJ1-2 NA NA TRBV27 TGTGCCAGCAGTTTATCGACCCGCAACTATGGCTACACCTTC CASSLSTRNYGYTF
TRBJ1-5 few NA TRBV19 TGTGCCACCTCGGGATTGAGAGGGGCCCAGCCCCAGCATTTT CATSGLRGAQPQHF
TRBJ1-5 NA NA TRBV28 TGTGCCAGCAGCAGGGAGGGTGGGAGCAATCAGCCCCAGCATTTT CASSREGGSNQPQHF
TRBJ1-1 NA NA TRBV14 TGTGCCAGCAGCCAAGATTTTAACACTGAAGCTTTCTTT CASSQDFNTEAFF
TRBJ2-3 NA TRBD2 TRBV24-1 TGTGCCACCAGTGCTGGACTAGCGGGGAGGGATACGCAGTATTTT CATSAGLAGRDTQYF
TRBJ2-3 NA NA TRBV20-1 TGCAGTGTAGAATGGGGGGATACGCAGTATTTT CSVEWGDTQYF
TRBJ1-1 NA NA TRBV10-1 TGCGCCAGCAGTCGGGGAATGAACACTGAAGCTTTCTTT CASSRGMNTEAFF
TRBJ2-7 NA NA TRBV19 TGTGCCAGTAGTACCTCGTTTTCCCTCCCCTCCGGCTACGAGCAGTACTTC CASSTSFSLPSGYEQYF
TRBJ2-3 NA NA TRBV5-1 TGCGCCAGCAGCTTGGGGCAGGACGGAGATACGCAGTATTTT CASSLGQDGDTQYF
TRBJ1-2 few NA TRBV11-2 TGTGCCAGCAGCTTAGAACATTTTGCGGGCTACACCTTC CASSLEHFAGYTF
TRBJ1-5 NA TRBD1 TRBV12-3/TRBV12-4 TGTGCCAGCACCCTGGGACAGAATCAGCCCCAGCATTTT CASTLGQNQPQHF
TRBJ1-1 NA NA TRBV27 TGTGCCAGCAGCCCCTGGGGGGAAGGTTCCGGCGCTTTCTTT CASSPWGEGSGAFF
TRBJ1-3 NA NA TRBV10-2 TGCGCCACTTTTCAGGGGGGAAACACCATATATTTT CATFQGGNTIYF